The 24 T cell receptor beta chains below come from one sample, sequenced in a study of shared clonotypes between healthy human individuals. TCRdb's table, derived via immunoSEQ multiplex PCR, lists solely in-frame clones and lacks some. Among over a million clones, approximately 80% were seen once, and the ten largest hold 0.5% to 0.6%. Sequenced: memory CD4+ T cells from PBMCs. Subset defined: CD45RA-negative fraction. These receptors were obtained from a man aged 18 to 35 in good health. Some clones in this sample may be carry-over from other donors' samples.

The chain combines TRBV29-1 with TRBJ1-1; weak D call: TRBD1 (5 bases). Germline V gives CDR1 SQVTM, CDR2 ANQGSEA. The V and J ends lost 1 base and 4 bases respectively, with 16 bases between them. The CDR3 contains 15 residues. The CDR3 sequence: CSVEASGGVPTEAFF. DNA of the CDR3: TGCAGCGTTGAAGCTTCGGGGGGGGTTCCCACTGAAGCTTTCTTT.

The CDR3 is CASSRDRETQYF. The CDR3 region has the DNA TGTGCCAGCAGCCGGGACCGGGAGACCCAGTACTTC. The chain employs TRBV6-6 and TRBJ2-5, with D perhaps given as TRBD1 or TRBD2 (5 bases each). The CDR3 totals 12 residues. With 6 bases removed from V and 5 bases from J, the gap between germline ends came to 10 bases. Germline V gene lookup returns CDR1 MNHNY and CDR2 SVGAGI (reference sequence).

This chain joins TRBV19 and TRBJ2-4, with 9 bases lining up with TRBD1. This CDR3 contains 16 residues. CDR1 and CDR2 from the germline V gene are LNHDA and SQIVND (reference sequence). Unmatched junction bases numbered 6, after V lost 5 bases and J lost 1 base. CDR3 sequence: CASSVQGAGAKNIQYF. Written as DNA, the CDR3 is TGTGCCAGTAGTGTACAGGGGGCAGGGGCCAAAAACATTCAGTACTTC.

CDR3 sequence: CASTNRTAGVSYEQYF. The CDR3 DNA follows: TGTGCCAGCACCAATCGAACAGCGGGGGTTTCCTACGAGCAGTACTTC. The J gene is TRBJ2-7, the V gene TRBV5-4; TRBD2 matches at 8 bases. Germline V gene data show CDR1 as SGHNT and CDR2 as YYREEE (reference sequence). The V gene end was trimmed by 6 bases and the J gene end by 1 base; junction bases not matched to a gene: 12. The CDR3 runs to 16 residues.

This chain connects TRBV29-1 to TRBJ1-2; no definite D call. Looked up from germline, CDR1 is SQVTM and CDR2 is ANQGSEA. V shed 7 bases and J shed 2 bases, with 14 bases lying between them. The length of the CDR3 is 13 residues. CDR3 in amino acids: CSAHRLSNYGYTF. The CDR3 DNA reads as TGCAGCGCCCATCGGCTCTCAAACTATGGCTACACCTTC.

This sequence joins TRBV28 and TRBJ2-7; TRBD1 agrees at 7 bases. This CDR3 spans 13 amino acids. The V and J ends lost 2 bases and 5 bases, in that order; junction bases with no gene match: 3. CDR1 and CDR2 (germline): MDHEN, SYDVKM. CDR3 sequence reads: CASSLPTGNEQYF. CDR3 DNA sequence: TGTGCCAGCAGTTTACCGACAGGGAACGAGCAGTACTTC.

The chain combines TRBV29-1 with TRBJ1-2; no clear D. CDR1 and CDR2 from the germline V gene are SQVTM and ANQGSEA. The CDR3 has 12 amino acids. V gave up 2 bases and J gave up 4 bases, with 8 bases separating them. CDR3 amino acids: CSVESQFYGYTF. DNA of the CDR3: TGCAGCGTTGAAAGCCAGTTCTATGGCTACACCTTC.

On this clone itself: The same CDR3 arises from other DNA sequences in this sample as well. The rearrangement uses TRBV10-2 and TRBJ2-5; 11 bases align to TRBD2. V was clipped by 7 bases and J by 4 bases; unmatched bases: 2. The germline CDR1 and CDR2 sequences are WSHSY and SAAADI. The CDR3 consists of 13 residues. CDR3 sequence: CASTGTSGETQYF. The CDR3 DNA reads TGCGCCAGCACCGGGACTAGCGGAGAGACCCAGTACTTC.

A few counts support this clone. For the CDR3, the DNA is TGTGCCAGTAGTATACAAGGCCACACGGGTGGCTACACCTTC. As protein: CASSIQGHTGGYTF. This sequence joins TRBV19 and TRBJ1-2; D not certain. The CDR3 runs to 14 residues. The V end was cut by 2 bases, the J end by 7 bases, with 14 bases between. From germline, CDR1 is LNHDA and CDR2 SQIVND (reference sequence).

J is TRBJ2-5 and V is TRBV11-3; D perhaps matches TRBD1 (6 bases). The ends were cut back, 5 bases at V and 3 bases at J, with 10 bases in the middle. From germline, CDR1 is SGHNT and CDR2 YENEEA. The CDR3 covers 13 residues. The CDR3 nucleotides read TGTGCCAGCAGCAACACAGGGAAAGAGACCCAGTACTTC. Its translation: CASSNTGKETQYF.

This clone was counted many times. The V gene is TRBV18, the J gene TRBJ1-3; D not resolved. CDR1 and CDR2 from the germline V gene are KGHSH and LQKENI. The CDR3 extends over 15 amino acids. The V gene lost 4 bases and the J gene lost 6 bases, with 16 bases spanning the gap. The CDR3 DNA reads TGTGCCAGCTCACGAGGAGGGAAGGAGAAAAACACCATATATTTT. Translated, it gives CASSRGGKEKNTIYF.

CDR3 DNA: TGTGCCAGCAGTCGTGGGACTAGCGGGAACAATGAGCAGTTCTTC. This translates into CASSRGTSGNNEQFF. J is TRBJ2-1 and V is TRBV6-1, with 13 nucleotides matching TRBD2. The CDR3 is made up of 15 amino acids. Germline CDR1 reads MNHNS; CDR2 reads SASEGT. Losses at the gene ends were 5 bases for V and 5 bases for J; bases not matched to a gene: 3.

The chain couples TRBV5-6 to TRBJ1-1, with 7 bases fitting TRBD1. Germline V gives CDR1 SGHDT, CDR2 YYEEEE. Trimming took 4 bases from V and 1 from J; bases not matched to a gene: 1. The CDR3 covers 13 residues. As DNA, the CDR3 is TGTGCCAGCAGCGACAGGGCGAACACTGAAGCTTTCTTT. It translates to CASSDRANTEAFF.

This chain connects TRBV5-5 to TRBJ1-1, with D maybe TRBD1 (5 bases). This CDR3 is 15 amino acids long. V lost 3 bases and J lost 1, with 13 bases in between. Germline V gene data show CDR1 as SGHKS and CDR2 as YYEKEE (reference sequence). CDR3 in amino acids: CASSYRGGQNTEAFF. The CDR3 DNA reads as TGTGCCAGCAGCTACCGGGGCGGCCAGAACACTGAAGCTTTCTTT.

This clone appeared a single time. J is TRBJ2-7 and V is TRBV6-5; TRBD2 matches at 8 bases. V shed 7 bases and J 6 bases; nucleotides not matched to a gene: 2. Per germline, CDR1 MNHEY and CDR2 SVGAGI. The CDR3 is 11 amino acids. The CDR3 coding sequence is TGTGCCAGCAAAGCGGGAGTCGAGCAGTACTTC. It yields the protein CASKAGVEQYF.

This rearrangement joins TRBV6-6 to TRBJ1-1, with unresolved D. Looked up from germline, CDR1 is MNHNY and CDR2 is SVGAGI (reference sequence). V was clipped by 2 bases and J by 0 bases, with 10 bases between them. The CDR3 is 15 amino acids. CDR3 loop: CASSYPGQMNTEAFF. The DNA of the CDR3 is TGTGCCAGCAGTTACCCTGGGCAGATGAACACTGAAGCTTTCTTT.

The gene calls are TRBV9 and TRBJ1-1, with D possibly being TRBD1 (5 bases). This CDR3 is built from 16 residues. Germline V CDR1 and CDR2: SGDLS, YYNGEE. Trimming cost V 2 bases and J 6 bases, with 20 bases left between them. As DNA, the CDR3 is TGTGCCAGCAGCGTTTGGCAGGGCCCTCTCGGGGCTGAAGCTTTCTTT. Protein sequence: CASSVWQGPLGAEAFF.

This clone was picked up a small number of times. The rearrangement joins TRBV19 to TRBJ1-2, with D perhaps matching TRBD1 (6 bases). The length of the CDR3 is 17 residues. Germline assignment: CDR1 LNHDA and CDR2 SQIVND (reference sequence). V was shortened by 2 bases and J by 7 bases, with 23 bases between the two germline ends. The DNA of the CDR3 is TGTGCCAGTAGTATACTCGACGCCGGAGCGGGGGGCGGTGGCTACACCTTC. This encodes CASSILDAGAGGGGYTF.

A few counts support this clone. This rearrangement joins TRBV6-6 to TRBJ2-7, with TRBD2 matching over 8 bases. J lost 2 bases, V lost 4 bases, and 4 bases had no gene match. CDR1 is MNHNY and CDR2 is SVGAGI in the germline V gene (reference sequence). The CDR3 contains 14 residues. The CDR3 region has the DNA TGTGCCAGCAGTTTTTGGCGGGGGGCCTACGAGCAGTACTTC. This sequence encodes CASSFWRGAYEQYF.

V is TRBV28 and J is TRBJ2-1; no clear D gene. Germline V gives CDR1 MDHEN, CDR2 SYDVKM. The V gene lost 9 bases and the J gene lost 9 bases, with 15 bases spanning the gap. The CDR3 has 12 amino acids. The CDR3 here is CASGMYTGEQFF. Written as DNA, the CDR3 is TGTGCCAGTGGAATGTACACGGGTGAGCAGTTCTTC.

This CDR3 reads CASSVFEGGKDTEAFF. CDR3 nucleotide sequence: TGTGCCAGCAGCGTATTTGAAGGGGGCAAGGACACTGAAGCTTTCTTT. The rearrangement links TRBV9 to TRBJ1-1, with TRBD1 matching over 7 bases. Germline CDR1 and CDR2: SGDLS and YYNGEE. Trimming removed 1 base from V and 3 bases from J; junction bases left unmatched: 9. The CDR3 is made up of 16 amino acids. Full variable domain (outside the CDR3, taken from reference TRBV9 and TRBJ1-1): DSGVTQTPKHLITATGQRVTLRCSPRSGDLSVYWYQQSLDQGLQFLIQYYNGEERAKGNILERFSAQQFPDLHSELNLSSLELGDSALYFCASSVFEGGKDTEAFFGQGTRLTVV.

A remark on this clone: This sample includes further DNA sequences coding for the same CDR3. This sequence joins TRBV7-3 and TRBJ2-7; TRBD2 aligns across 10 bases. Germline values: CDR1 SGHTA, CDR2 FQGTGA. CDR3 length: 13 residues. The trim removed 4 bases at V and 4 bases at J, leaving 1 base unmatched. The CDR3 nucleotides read TGTGCCAGCAGCTGGACTAGCGGATACGAGCAGTACTTC. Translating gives CASSWTSGYEQYF.

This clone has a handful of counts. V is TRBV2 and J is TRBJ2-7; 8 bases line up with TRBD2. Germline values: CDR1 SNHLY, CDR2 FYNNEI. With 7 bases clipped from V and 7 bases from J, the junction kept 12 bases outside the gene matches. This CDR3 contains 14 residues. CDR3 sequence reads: CASNGLTAGEEQYF. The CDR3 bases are TGTGCCAGCAATGGACTGACAGCGGGGGAGGAGCAGTACTTC.

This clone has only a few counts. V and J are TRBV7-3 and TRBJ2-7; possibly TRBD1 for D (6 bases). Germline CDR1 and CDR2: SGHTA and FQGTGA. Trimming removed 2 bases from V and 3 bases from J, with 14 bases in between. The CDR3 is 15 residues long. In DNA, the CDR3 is TGTGCCAGCAGCTTATCAGGTTGGGGGCTCTACGAGCAGTACTTC. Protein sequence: CASSLSGWGLYEQYF. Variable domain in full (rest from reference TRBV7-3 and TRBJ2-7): GAGVSQTPSNKVTEKGKYVELRCDPISGHTALYWYRQSLGQGPEFLIYFQGTGAADDSGLPNDRFFAVRPEGSVSTLKIQRTERGDSAVYLCASSLSGWGLYEQYFGPGTRLTVT.